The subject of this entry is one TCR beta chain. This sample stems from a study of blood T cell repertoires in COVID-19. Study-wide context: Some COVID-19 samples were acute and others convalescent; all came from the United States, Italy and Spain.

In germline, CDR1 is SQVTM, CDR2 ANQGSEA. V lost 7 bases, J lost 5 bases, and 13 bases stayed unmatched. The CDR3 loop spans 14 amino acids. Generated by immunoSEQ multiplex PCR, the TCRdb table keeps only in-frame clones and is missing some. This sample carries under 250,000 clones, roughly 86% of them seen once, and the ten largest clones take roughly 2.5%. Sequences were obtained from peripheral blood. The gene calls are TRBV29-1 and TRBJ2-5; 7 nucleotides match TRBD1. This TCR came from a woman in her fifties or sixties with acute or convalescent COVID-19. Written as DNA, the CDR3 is TGCAGCGCCCAAGACAGGGTGGGTAGGGAGACCCAGTACTTC. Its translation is CSAQDRVGRETQYF.